This is a list of T cell receptor beta chains from one sample in a study of beta chain features in type 1 diabetes. The protocol was immunoSEQ multiplex PCR, while the TCRdb copy is restricted to in-frame clones and leaves out a portion. The table includes 550,000 to 850,000 clones, roughly an eighth detected once. The specimen sequenced was naive CD4+ T cells from blood. These receptors were taken from a man aged 18 to 29 with type 1 diabetes. CDR3s include the opening cysteine and the closing phenylalanine or tryptophan. The D gene is left open where the match is weak. Size is stated for part of the rows, as once, few or many counts, or as a class when the clone is expanded.

cdr3_length d_call j_call clone_size v_call cdr3_nt cdr3_aa
14 TRBD1 TRBJ1-2 NA TRBV19 TGTGCCAGTACCCCCGGACAGGGACTGTCTGGCTACACCTTC CASTPGQGLSGYTF
15 NA TRBJ1-2 NA TRBV29-1 TGCAGCGTTGAAGATGGTACAGGGAAGGACTATGGCTACACCTTC CSVEDGTGKDYGYTF
15 NA TRBJ1-6 NA TRBV5-4 TGTGCCAGCAGCTTCCCGGGGGAGGGAAATTCACCCCTCCACTTT CASSFPGEGNSPLHF
17 NA TRBJ2-1 few TRBV5-1 TGCGCCAGCAGCTTGGGATATGGGAGTAGCTCCTACAATGAGCAGTTCTTC CASSLGYGSSSYNEQFF
14 NA TRBJ2-5 NA TRBV5-4 TGTGCCAGCAGCGAATCGACCCGAGACGAGACCCAGTACTTC CASSESTRDETQYF
11 NA TRBJ1-2 few TRBV6-5 TGTGCCACCTTGGACGGTTATGGCTACACCTTC CATLDGYGYTF
12 NA TRBJ2-7 few TRBV28 TGTGCCAGCAGTTCCCAGGGTGACGAGCAGTACTTC CASSSQGDEQYF
14 NA TRBJ2-4 many TRBV28 TGTGCCAGCACTTCCAAAAGGGGCAATCCGGTTTGGTACTTC CASTSKRGNPVWYF
14 TRBD1 TRBJ1-6 few TRBV2 TGTGCCAGCAGCCAGGGACAGCCGAATTCACCCCTCCACTTT CASSQGQPNSPLHF
14 TRBD1 TRBJ2-7 few TRBV19 TGTGCCAGTAAGCGGACAGGGGGCGAATACGAGCAGTACTTC CASKRTGGEYEQYF
15 TRBD2 TRBJ2-7 NA TRBV6-1 TGTGCCAGCATTCCCGAGGGGACTAGCGGCTACGAGCAGTACTTC CASIPEGTSGYEQYF
17 NA TRBJ2-1 NA TRBV19 TGTGCCAGTAGTATAGAAGTGGGGGGAAGCTCCTACAATGAGCAGTTCTTC CASSIEVGGSSYNEQFF
13 NA TRBJ1-5 NA TRBV30 TGTGCCTGGAGTAAAGATAGCAATCAGCCCCAGCATTTT CAWSKDSNQPQHF
12 NA TRBJ2-7 few TRBV28 TGTGCCAGCAAAGACGGACGGTACGAGCAGTACTTC CASKDGRYEQYF
18 TRBD1 TRBJ1-5 few TRBV30 TGTGCCTGGAGTGGTGACAGGGTCGGTTTTTATAGCAATCAGCCCCAGCATTTT CAWSGDRVGFYSNQPQHF
15 NA TRBJ1-5 NA TRBV4-1 TGCGCCAGCAGCCAAGTTGGACTCTCCAATCAGCCCCAGCATTTT CASSQVGLSNQPQHF
13 NA TRBJ2-7 NA TRBV29-1 TGCAGCGTGGGCCAGCAAGACCCCTACGAGCAGTACTTC CSVGQQDPYEQYF
13 TRBD1 TRBJ2-5 NA TRBV5-1 TGCGCCACCGGGACAGGCACCCCCGAGACCCAGTACTTC CATGTGTPETQYF
11 NA TRBJ1-2 few TRBV30 TGTGCGTGGAGTAATGGAGAGAGCTACACCTTC CAWSNGESYTF
15 TRBD2 TRBJ2-3 few TRBV19 TGTGCCAGTAGTTCTACTAGCGGGGGCTTGGATACGCAGTATTTT CASSSTSGGLDTQYF
18 TRBD1 TRBJ1-2 NA TRBV4-1 TGCGCCAGCAGCCAAGGCCTGCTGGGACAGGGGAAGAACTATGGCTACACCTTC CASSQGLLGQGKNYGYTF
12 NA TRBJ1-2 NA TRBV6-5 TGTGCCAGCAGCTTACTCGGGTATGGCTACACCTTC CASSLLGYGYTF
16 TRBD1 TRBJ1-5 NA TRBV28 TGTGCCAGCAGTTTATCTAGGGACAGGTCCTGGGAGCCCCAGCATTTT CASSLSRDRSWEPQHF
15 NA TRBJ2-1 NA TRBV7-9 TGTGCCAGCAGCTTATTGTCGAGCTCCTACAATGAGCAGTTCTTC CASSLLSSSYNEQFF
14 NA TRBJ1-1 NA TRBV2 TGTGCCAGCAGACGGGACGGAATGAACACTGAAGCTTTCTTT CASRRDGMNTEAFF
15 TRBD2 TRBJ2-1 NA TRBV15 TGTGCCACCAGCAGAGAGACTAGCGGCCAGGATGAGCAGTTCTTC CATSRETSGQDEQFF
15 NA TRBJ2-4 NA TRBV6-6 TGTGCCAGCAGTTACTCGAGTCTAGCCAAAAACATTCAGTACTTC CASSYSSLAKNIQYF
17 TRBD2 TRBJ2-2 NA TRBV19 TGTGCCAGTAGTATAACGGGACTAGCGGGGAACACCGGGGAGCTGTTTTTT CASSITGLAGNTGELFF
13 NA TRBJ2-7 few TRBV10-3 TGTGCCATCAGTGAGGTCAGGTCCTACGAGCAGTACTTC CAISEVRSYEQYF
15 NA TRBJ2-5 once TRBV5-4 TGTGCCAGCAGCTTGGGCAACCGGGTACAAGAGACCCAGTACTTC CASSLGNRVQETQYF
14 NA TRBJ2-5 few TRBV7-3 TGTGCCAGCAGCCTTAGCGCCCAGGGGGAGACCCAGTACTTC CASSLSAQGETQYF
12 NA TRBJ2-7 few TRBV30 TGTGCCTGGACCCGACAGGCGAACGAGCAGTACTTC CAWTRQANEQYF
16 NA TRBJ1-1 few TRBV11-2 TGTGCCAGCAGCTTAAGGAGGAGCGAGGTGTACACTGAAGCTTTCTTT CASSLRRSEVYTEAFF
13 TRBD2 TRBJ2-5 NA TRBV6-5 TGTGCCAGCAGTTTCGGACTAGCGGAGACCCAGTACTTC CASSFGLAETQYF
13 NA TRBJ1-1 NA TRBV10-2 TGCGCCAGCAGCGAAGCCCAGAACACTGAAGCTTTCTTT CASSEAQNTEAFF
14 NA TRBJ2-3 few TRBV4-2 TGTGCCAGCAGCCAAGATCGGGATGAGGATACGCAGTATTTT CASSQDRDEDTQYF
16 NA TRBJ1-6 few TRBV7-2 TGTGCCAGCAGCTCCATATGGTCCCAGAATCATTCACCCCTCCACTTT CASSSIWSQNHSPLHF
13 NA TRBJ1-2 few TRBV30 TGTGCCTGGAGTGTAGGAGGGGAAGGGGGCTACACCTTC CAWSVGGEGGYTF
13 NA TRBJ1-1 NA TRBV6-1 TGTGCCAGCATCATGACGGGTAACACTGAAGCTTTCTTT CASIMTGNTEAFF
15 TRBD1 TRBJ2-2 NA TRBV28 TGTGCCAGCAGTTTGGGACAGACAAACACCGGGGAGCTGTTTTTT CASSLGQTNTGELFF
13 NA TRBJ1-2 NA TRBV27 TGTGCCAGCAGTTCCGGACCGGGCTTGGGCTACACCTTC CASSSGPGLGYTF
14 TRBD1 TRBJ2-1 few TRBV11-3 TGTGCCAGCAGCCAACCGGGACAGGGAGGTGAGCAGTTCTTC CASSQPGQGGEQFF
13 NA TRBJ2-3 NA TRBV2 TGTGCCAGCAGTGACAGGGGTTCAGGTACGCAGTATTTT CASSDRGSGTQYF
18 NA TRBJ1-1 few TRBV13 TGTGCCAGCAGCTTAGGCGCAGGGCCCTCAATGGGAGTCACTGAAGCTTTCTTT CASSLGAGPSMGVTEAFF
13 NA TRBJ2-1 once TRBV6-1 TGTGCCAGCAGTCAGACAGTATACAATGAGCAGTTCTTC CASSQTVYNEQFF